Listed here are 18 T cell receptor beta chains from one sample, sequenced in a study of Graves' ophthalmopathy and Graves' hyperthyroidism. Using RNA transcripts, the TCR beta CDR3 regions were amplified. The workflow started with a first-round RT-PCR run with HTBI primers and then moved on to a second-round multiplex PCR. One entry per CDR3 protein results from TCRdb running MiXCR on the multiplex PCR reads. The table has 560,000 or so distinct CDR3 sequences, about 35% seen once. The sequencing sample was made of peripheral blood or thyroid tissue (not recorded which). These receptors were collected from an adult man with Graves' hyperthyroidism.

The chain uses TRBV19 and TRBJ2-7; 11 bases align to TRBD2. This CDR3 spans 15 amino acids. J gave up 4 bases and V 10 bases, and 12 bases lay outside the gene matches. Germline values: CDR1 LNHDA, CDR2 SQIVND (reference sequence). The CDR3 DNA sequence: TGTGCCACCTCGTTAGCGGGAGGGCCGAAGTACGAGCAGTACTTC. Its protein product is CATSLAGGPKYEQYF.

This clonotype was recorded a few times. This chain uses TRBV28 with TRBJ1-2; weak D call: TRBD1 (6 bases). Per the germline V gene, CDR1 is MDHEN and CDR2 is SYDVKM. Deletions cut 6 bases from V and 4 bases from J, with 21 bases between. The CDR3 is 16 amino acids. CDR3 DNA sequence: TGTGCCAGCAGCCCATCGGCTGACAGGTCCCTCTATGGCTACACCTTC. Amino acids: CASSPSADRSLYGYTF.

This clonotype has at least ten counts. The chain couples TRBV29-1 to TRBJ1-1, with D unresolved. CDR1 is SQVTM and CDR2 is ANQGSEA in the germline V gene. Trimming removed 5 bases at V and 0 bases at J, with 10 bases between. The CDR3 covers 13 residues. In nucleotides, the CDR3 is TGCAGCGTTAGTCTGGGAGTGAACACTGAAGCTTTCTTT. This codes for CSVSLGVNTEAFF.

This clonotype was seen ten or more times. The rearrangement links TRBV7-6 to TRBJ1-4, with TRBD1 matching 7 bases. Trimming cost V 1 base and J 3 bases; bases outside gene matches: 2. CDR1 SGHVS and CDR2 FNYEAQ come from the germline V gene. The CDR3 contains 15 residues. The CDR3 loop reads CASSLDQGANEKLFF. The CDR3 nucleotides are TGTGCCAGCAGCTTAGACCAGGGGGCTAATGAAAAACTGTTTTTT.

This sequence joins TRBV5-5 and TRBJ2-6; 14 bases agree with TRBD2. Germline V gene lookup returns CDR1 SGHKS and CDR2 YYEKEE (reference sequence). This CDR3 region has 15 residues. V dropped 3 bases and J dropped 10; count of bases not matched to a gene: 3. The CDR3 DNA follows: TGTGCCAGCAGCTCCCGGACTAGCGGGGGGAACGTCCTGACTTTC. This encodes CASSSRTSGGNVLTF.

This clonotype has just one count. This may arise from a read error, as a much more abundant clone is one base away. V and J are TRBV4-1 and TRBJ2-7; tentatively, D is TRBD1 (7 bases). The germline gives CDR1 MGHRA, CDR2 YSYEKL. Trimming removed 1 base at V and 3 bases at J, with 13 bases between. The CDR3 has 15 residues. CDR3 sequence reads: CASSQGRDRSYEQYF. CDR3 nucleotide sequence: TGCGCCAGCAGCCAAGGGCGGGACAGAAGCTACGAGCAGTACTTC.

The V and J genes are TRBV10-1 and TRBJ2-7, with 7 positions matching TRBD1. J lost 9 bases, V lost 2 bases, and 13 bases had no gene match. The V gene's germline CDR1 is WNHNN and CDR2 SYGVQD (reference sequence). This CDR3 has 15 amino acids. CDR3 residues: CASSEEGANPRRQYF. The CDR3 nucleotides are TGCGCCAGCAGTGAGGAGGGGGCCAACCCACGCCGGCAGTACTTC.

This clonotype was recorded at least ten times. The J gene is TRBJ1-2, the V gene TRBV24-1; 8 bases agree with TRBD1. Germline CDR1 KGHDR, CDR2 SFDVKD. The CDR3 is 14 residues long. V was clipped by 5 bases and J by 4 bases; unmatched bases: 5. Here the CDR3 DNA reads TGTGCCACCAGTGCCCGGACAGGGAGCTATGGCTACACCTTC. Translation: CATSARTGSYGYTF.

This sequence joins TRBV28 and TRBJ1-5; 10 bases fit TRBD1. V was clipped by 6 bases and J by 3 bases; unmatched bases: 8. This CDR3 is built from 16 residues. Germline V gene sequence: CDR1 MDHEN, CDR2 SYDVKM. The CDR3 bases are TGTGCCAGCAGACCTGGACAGGGGGATTTCAATCAGCCCCAGCATTTT. Protein sequence: CASRPGQGDFNQPQHF.

This chain connects TRBV15 to TRBJ1-1; TRBD1 aligns across 7 bases. The CDR3 spans 14 residues. J gave up 2 bases and V 5 bases, and 5 bases lay outside the gene matches. Per the germline V gene, CDR1 is LNHNV and CDR2 is YYDKDF (reference sequence). The CDR3 DNA reads TGTGCCACCAGCTTCCGGGACAGTAACACTGAAGCTTTCTTT. This sequence encodes CATSFRDSNTEAFF.

This clonotype has a handful of counts. V gene TRBV20-1 combines with J gene TRBJ1-1; tentatively, D is TRBD1 (6 bases). The CDR3 runs 13 residues. V dropped 1 base and J dropped 1 base, with 7 bases sitting between them. CDR1 DFQATT and CDR2 SNEGSKA come from the germline V gene (reference sequence). CDR3 residues: CSARGDKNTEAFF. As DNA, the CDR3 is TGCAGTGCTAGAGGGGACAAGAACACTGAAGCTTTCTTT.

The sample holds a few counts of this clonotype. The chain couples TRBV20-1 to TRBJ2-3; tentative D call: TRBD2 (6 bases). The germline V gene encodes CDR1 DFQATT and CDR2 SNEGSKA (reference sequence). The CDR3 has 12 amino acids. V lost 6 bases to trimming and J lost 3 bases, with 10 bases between them. The CDR3 nucleotides are TGCAGTGCAAAGGGACTGACAGATACGCAGTATTTT. Translation gives CSAKGLTDTQYF.

There are a few counts of this clonotype. The chain recombines TRBV4-1 with TRBJ2-2; D gene unclear. V lost 4 bases, J lost 0 bases, and 9 bases lay in between. Germline loops: CDR1 MGHRA, CDR2 YSYEKL. The CDR3 spans 15 residues. The CDR3 DNA is TGCGCCAGCAGCCCCGAGGCCTCGAACACCGGGGAGCTGTTTTTT. It codes for CASSPEASNTGELFF.

This clonotype was detected only a few times. CDR3 protein: CSGAQYNQPQHF. The DNA for the CDR3 is TGCAGCGGGGCCCAGTACAATCAGCCCCAGCATTTT. V is TRBV29-1 and J is TRBJ1-5; D is ambiguous. V was trimmed by 7 bases and J by 3 bases, leaving 10 bases between them. This CDR3 has 12 residues. Looked up from germline, CDR1 is SQVTM and CDR2 is ANQGSEA.

This clonotype was observed many times. The chain uses TRBV10-3 and TRBJ2-6; D could derive from TRBD1 or TRBD2 (5 bases each). The CDR3 loop spans 18 amino acids. CDR1 and CDR2 from the germline V gene are ENHRY and SYGVKD. V shed 0 bases and J shed 0 bases, with 12 bases lying between them. This chain's CDR3 is CAISESRDGYSGANVLTF. DNA for the CDR3: TGTGCCATCAGTGAGTCGAGGGACGGATACTCTGGGGCCAACGTCCTGACTTTC.

This clonotype was seen many times. This chain joins TRBV12-3 or TRBV12-4 and TRBJ2-7, with 7 positions matching TRBD1. The V segment lost 6 bases and the J segment 0 bases; nucleotides outside the gene matches: 5. This CDR3 comprises 14 residues. CDR3 in amino acids: CASSRTGFSYEQYF. DNA of the CDR3: TGTGCCAGCAGCCGGACAGGATTCTCCTACGAGCAGTACTTC.

On this clonotype itself: A single base separates this from a much larger clone, so it may be a read error. This chain links TRBV11-2 with TRBJ2-1; the match to TRBD1 covers 8 bases. Germline trimming cut 5 bases from V and 13 bases from J; bases unmatched to any gene: 16. CDR1 and CDR2 (germline): SGHAT, FQNNGV. The CDR3 runs to 15 residues. CDR3 amino acids: CASSRTDRAQETQFF. The DNA for the CDR3 is TGTGCCAGCAGCCGCACGGACAGGGCCCAAGAGACCCAGTTCTTC.

The chain has TRBV29-1 and TRBJ1-2, with 10 bases lining up with TRBD1. V was clipped by 7 bases and J by 6 bases; unmatched bases: 8. The germline V gene encodes CDR1 SQVTM and CDR2 ANQGSEA. This CDR3 has 13 residues. The CDR3 nucleotides read TGCAGCGCTTTAGAGGACAGGGGGAATGGCTACACCTTC. Residues: CSALEDRGNGYTF.